Listed below are T cell receptor beta chains from one sample, sequenced in a study of STAT5B mutations in CD4+ large granular lymphocyte leukemia. The method was immunoSEQ multiplex PCR; TCRdb's version includes in-frame clones alone and lacks a portion of them. The sample consists of around 30,000 clones, just under 75% of them appearing once. The sequencing sample was made of CD4+ T cells from blood buffy coats. These receptors were collected from a human donor in good health. Each CDR3 is given with its conserved first and last residue. A D gene is named only where the DNA matches it firmly. Clone sizes are given selectively: once, few, many, or a class where the clone is expanded.

size: .
V: TRBV19
J: TRBJ2-1
D: TRBD2
DNA: TGTGCCAGTAGTACAGGACTAGCGGGACCGGGTGAGCAGTTCTTC
CDR3: CASSTGLAGPGEQFF

size: .
V: TRBV6-6
J: TRBJ2-1
D: TRBD2
DNA: TGTGCCAGCAGTGTAGCGGGAGGCAATGAGCAGTTCTTC
CDR3: CASSVAGGNEQFF

size: .
V: TRBV7-8
J: TRBJ1-2
D: TRBD1
DNA: TGTGCCAGCAGCTTACAGGGGGCACGGGGCTACACCTTC
CDR3: CASSLQGARGYTF

size: .
V: TRBV5-4
J: TRBJ2-5
D: .
DNA: TGTGCCAGCAGCCCAACGGGGACAAACCAAGAGACCCAGTACTTC
CDR3: CASSPTGTNQETQYF

size: once
V: TRBV6-5
J: TRBJ1-2
D: TRBD1
DNA: TGTGCCAAGGGGGCCAACTATGGCTACACCTTC
CDR3: CAKGANYGYTF

size: .
V: TRBV7-2
J: TRBJ2-1
D: .
DNA: TGTGCCAGCAGGGGCTGGGTATCGGGGCTCGATGAGCAGTTCTTC
CDR3: CASRGWVSGLDEQFF

size: .
V: TRBV13
J: TRBJ2-7
D: .
DNA: TGTGCCAGCAGCTCCCGGGACGGAACCTACGAGCAGTACTTC
CDR3: CASSSRDGTYEQYF

size: few
V: TRBV10-3
J: TRBJ2-6
D: .
DNA: TGTGCCATCAGTGAAGGCGACTCTGGGGCCAACGTCCTGACTTTC
CDR3: CAISEGDSGANVLTF

size: .
V: TRBV4-3
J: TRBJ2-3
D: .
DNA: TGCGCCAGCAGCCAAGATCTAGCAAGCACAGATACGCAGTATTTT
CDR3: CASSQDLASTDTQYF

size: .
V: TRBV11-3
J: TRBJ1-4
D: .
DNA: TGTGCCAGCAGCTTAGGCAGCCGCGCAACTAATGAAAAACTGTTTTTT
CDR3: CASSLGSRATNEKLFF

size: .
V: TRBV20-1
J: TRBJ1-2
D: .
DNA: TGCAGTGCTTACCATTATGGCTACACCTTC
CDR3: CSAYHYGYTF

size: .
V: TRBV7-9
J: TRBJ2-7
D: .
DNA: TGTGCCAGCAGCTTACTGGGTAACTACGAGCAGTACTTC
CDR3: CASSLLGNYEQYF

size: once
V: TRBV28
J: TRBJ2-1
D: .
DNA: TGTGCCAGTCTGGGGGGTTACAATGAGCAGTTCTTC
CDR3: CASLGGYNEQFF

size: few
V: TRBV6-1
J: TRBJ1-6
D: .
DNA: TGTGCCAGCAGTGAGCAATTGGACAGAAAAAATTCACCCCTCCACTTT
CDR3: CASSEQLDRKNSPLHF

size: .
V: TRBV6-1
J: TRBJ2-5
D: .
DNA: TGTGCCAGCAGCAGACAAGAGACCCAGTACTTC
CDR3: CASSRQETQYF

size: .
V: TRBV7-2
J: TRBJ1-6
D: .
DNA: TGTGCCAGCAGCCCACGGTGGGATAATTCACCCCTCCACTTT
CDR3: CASSPRWDNSPLHF

size: .
V: TRBV30
J: TRBJ1-6
D: .
DNA: TGTGCCTGGACCCTCACGGGTGACGGTAATTCACCCCTCCACTTT
CDR3: CAWTLTGDGNSPLHF

size: .
V: TRBV7-6
J: TRBJ1-5
D: .
DNA: TGTGCCAGCAGCTTACAGGAAAATCAGCCCCAGCATTTT
CDR3: CASSLQENQPQHF

size: .
V: TRBV14
J: TRBJ1-1
D: .
DNA: TGTGCCAGCAGCCGCACCCGTGGGATTGAAGCTTTCTTT
CDR3: CASSRTRGIEAFF

size: .
V: TRBV7-2
J: TRBJ2-2
D: TRBD2
DNA: TGTGCCAGCAGCTCCTGGACTAGCGGGGGGAGTTACACCGGGGAGCTGTTTTTT
CDR3: CASSSWTSGGSYTGELFF

size: .
V: TRBV11-2
J: TRBJ2-1
D: .
DNA: TGTGCCAGCAGCTTAGGAGGAGCTTACAATGAGCAGTTCTTC
CDR3: CASSLGGAYNEQFF

size: once
V: TRBV7-9
J: TRBJ2-5
D: TRBD1
DNA: TGTGCCAGCAGCCTCCATGGGGACAGGGGTTGGACCCAGTACTTC
CDR3: CASSLHGDRGWTQYF

size: .
V: TRBV2
J: TRBJ1-2
D: .
DNA: TGTGCCAGCAAAAGGGAGAAGGGACCCTATGGCTACACCTTC
CDR3: CASKREKGPYGYTF

size: .
V: TRBV5-1
J: TRBJ2-3
D: TRBD2
DNA: TGCGCCAGCAGCTCCGGGAGGGCAGGAGATACGCAGTATTTT
CDR3: CASSSGRAGDTQYF

size: .
V: TRBV19
J: TRBJ2-1
D: .
DNA: TGTGCCAGTATGGACCGGAGCTCCTACAATGAGCAGTTCTTC
CDR3: CASMDRSSYNEQFF

size: .
V: TRBV27
J: TRBJ1-4
D: .
DNA: TGTGCCAGCAGACCCGACAGGAATGAAAAACTGTTTTTT
CDR3: CASRPDRNEKLFF

size: .
V: TRBV19
J: TRBJ1-1
D: .
DNA: TGTGCCAGTAGTACAAACCGACGTAGGACAGATCTCATGAACACTGAAGCTTTCTTT
CDR3: CASSTNRRRTDLMNTEAFF

size: .
V: TRBV5-6
J: TRBJ2-1
D: .
DNA: TGTGCCAGCAGCTTGCGGGCAGTCAATGAGCAGTTCTTC
CDR3: CASSLRAVNEQFF

size: .
V: TRBV7-2
J: TRBJ1-2
D: .
DNA: TGTGCCAGCAGCTTATGGTCGGGGACTTATGGCTACACCTTC
CDR3: CASSLWSGTYGYTF

size: .
V: TRBV7-9
J: TRBJ2-1
D: .
DNA: TGTGCCAGCAGCCCATTTGAGTCCTCACATGAGCAGTTCTTC
CDR3: CASSPFESSHEQFF

size: .
V: TRBV6-5
J: TRBJ1-2
D: .
DNA: TGTGCCAGCAGTTATGGAGGGGCGGCTAACTATGGCTACACCTTC
CDR3: CASSYGGAANYGYTF

size: .
V: TRBV7-9
J: TRBJ1-4
D: .
DNA: TGTGCCAGCAGCTTACCAGGGGCCACTAATGAAAAACTGTTTTTT
CDR3: CASSLPGATNEKLFF

size: .
V: TRBV10-3
J: TRBJ1-3
D: .
DNA: TGTGCCATCAGGGAGGGACTTACAGGCATCTCTGGAAACACCATATATTTT
CDR3: CAIREGLTGISGNTIYF

size: .
V: TRBV30
J: TRBJ1-1
D: .
DNA: TGTGCCTGGAGTGGACAGCGGAACACTGAAGCTTTCTTT
CDR3: CAWSGQRNTEAFF

size: .
V: TRBV7-2
J: TRBJ1-5
D: TRBD1
DNA: TGTGCCAGCAGCCGGACAGGAACCCTCTTCAATCAGCCCCAGCATTTT
CDR3: CASSRTGTLFNQPQHF

size: .
V: TRBV5-6
J: TRBJ1-4
D: .
DNA: TGTGCCAGCAGCCCGGCGGGTTTTGAGAATGAAAAACTGTTTTTT
CDR3: CASSPAGFENEKLFF

size: once
V: TRBV28
J: TRBJ1-3
D: .
DNA: TGTGCCAGCAGTTTATACCTCCGGGGGGGCGGTGGAAACACCATATATTTT
CDR3: CASSLYLRGGGGNTIYF

size: once
V: TRBV5-6
J: TRBJ2-1
D: .
DNA: TGTGCCAGCAGTTTGGGGACGAGGGATTACAATGAGCAGTTCTTC
CDR3: CASSLGTRDYNEQFF

size: .
V: TRBV21-1
J: TRBJ1-1
D: .
DNA: TGTGCCAGCAGCAAAGGGGTTATTTGTCGAGGGGAGAACACTGAAGCTTTCTTT
CDR3: CASSKGVICRGENTEAFF

size: .
V: TRBV5-6
J: TRBJ2-3
D: .
DNA: TGTGCCAGCAGCTCGGAAAAAACCCCACCGTGGGGCACAGATACGCAGTATTTT
CDR3: CASSSEKTPPWGTDTQYF

size: few
V: TRBV7-6
J: TRBJ1-1
D: .
DNA: TGTGCCAGCAGCTTAGGGGGGGCAGGGACTGAAGCTTTCTTT
CDR3: CASSLGGAGTEAFF